This T cell receptor (beta chain) was obtained from a study of cytomegalovirus exposure and HLA in healthy donors. Study conclusions and caveats: Cytomegalovirus-associated TCR beta chains were listed, numbering some 170. TCR beta sequences reportedly predicted the HLA-A and HLA-B alleles of most subjects accurately.

The CDR3 consists of 13 residues. Per the germline V gene, CDR1 is SGHNT and CDR2 is YYREEE (reference sequence). The V gene lost 7 bases and the J gene lost 3 bases, with 14 bases spanning the gap. Turning to this clone: As yet, its antigen is unknown.

Researchers ran the PCR with 60 Vbeta and 13 Jbeta primers. TCRdb keeps only in-frame clones here, not all; method: immunoSEQ multiplex PCR. The sample includes 100,000 to 150,000 clones, under 80% of them seen just once. The chain employs TRBV5-4 and TRBJ2-7, with a tentative D call TRBD1 (5 bases). The clonotype originates from a woman aged 50 to 65 in good health and CMV-seropositive. The sequenced sample was PBMCs. The CDR3 loop reads CASSSRQGYEQYF. The CDR3 DNA follows: TGTGCCAGCTCCTCCCGGCAGGGCTACGAGCAGTACTTC.